This is a list of T cell receptor beta chains from one sample in a study of cytomegalovirus exposure and HLA in healthy donors. The protocol was immunoSEQ multiplex PCR, while the TCRdb copy is restricted to in-frame clones and leaves out a portion. The profile shows roughly 120,000 clones, around 70% of them singletons. The source material was PBMCs. Receptor source: a woman in her 40s in good health and CMV-seronegative. Both conserved end residues are part of each CDR3. A D gene is named only where the DNA matches it firmly. Size tells how often a clone was seen (once, few, many) or the class of an expanded clone, and some rows leave it out.

TRBJ2-3 16 TRBV11-1 TRBD2 few CASSLAAGGGLNTQYF TGTGCCAGCAGCTTAGCAGCGGGGGGAGGCCTGAATACGCAGTATTTT
TRBJ2-7 11 TRBV27 NA NA CASSRGYEQYF TGTGCCAGCAGCAGGGGCTACGAGCAGTACTTC
TRBJ1-5 14 TRBV6-5 NA NA CASSWQIRNQPQHF TGTGCCAGCAGTTGGCAGATCCGCAATCAGCCCCAGCATTTT
TRBJ2-3 14 TRBV10-3 TRBD1 NA CASSTGVLEDTQYF TGTGCCAGTTCGACAGGGGTGTTGGAAGATACGCAGTATTTT
TRBJ2-3 19 TRBV7-2 TRBD2 once CASSLHFSETSGKPGVQYF TGTGCCAGCAGCTTACATTTCTCCGAGACTAGCGGGAAGCCCGGGGTGCAGTATTTT
TRBJ2-3 15 TRBV9 NA NA CASSVGPGGTDTQYF TGTGCCAGCAGCGTCGGCCCAGGGGGCACAGATACGCAGTATTTT
TRBJ2-3 19 TRBV28 TRBD2 NA CASSSLAGGSRIVTDTQYF TGTGCCAGCAGTTCACTAGCGGGAGGGTCACGGATAGTCACAGATACGCAGTATTTT
TRBJ2-5 13 TRBV10-3 NA NA CAISGRLEETQYF TGTGCCATCAGTGGGCGACTAGAGGAGACCCAGTACTTC
TRBJ1-1 17 TRBV5-1 TRBD1 once CASSSDRGLGFGTEAFF TGCGCCAGCAGCTCCGACAGGGGGCTAGGGTTCGGCACTGAAGCTTTCTTT
TRBJ2-2 15 TRBV5-1 NA NA CASSLEGQVTGELFF TGCGCCAGCAGCTTGGAGGGACAAGTTACCGGGGAGCTGTTTTTT
TRBJ2-1 13 TRBV11-3 NA once CASSSGGHNEQFF TGTGCCAGCAGTAGTGGGGGCCACAATGAGCAGTTCTTC
TRBJ2-7 16 TRBV11-1 NA few CASSLEAGVGSYEQYF TGTGCCAGCAGCTTAGAAGCAGGGGTGGGCTCCTACGAGCAGTACTTC
TRBJ2-7 14 TRBV19 NA NA CASSMARVGYEQYF TGTGCCAGTAGTATGGCCAGGGTAGGGTACGAGCAGTACTTC
TRBJ2-3 20 TRBV28 TRBD2 NA CASNPDPGVLLAGRTDTQYF TGTGCCAGCAACCCCGACCCGGGCGTTTTACTAGCGGGTCGCACAGATACGCAGTATTTT
TRBJ1-2 16 TRBV4-3 NA NA CASSQGRGGINYGYTF TGCGCCAGCAGCCAGGGTCGGGGGGGTATTAACTATGGCTACACCTTC
TRBJ2-2 15 TRBV5-8 TRBD2 NA CASSFVREGTGELFF TGTGCCAGCAGCTTCGTCAGGGAGGGCACCGGGGAGCTGTTTTTT
TRBJ2-3 17 TRBV9 TRBD2 NA CASSGQTGTSGGGTQYF TGTGCCAGCAGCGGACAGACCGGGACTAGCGGTGGGGGTACGCAGTATTTT
TRBJ2-2 14 TRBV5-1 TRBD1 NA CASSLGQGSGELFF TGCGCCAGCAGCTTGGGACAGGGCAGCGGGGAGCTGTTTTTT
TRBJ1-1 17 TRBV27 TRBD1 NA CASSLSMRQGGGTEAFF TGTGCCAGCAGTTTATCGATGAGACAGGGGGGAGGCACTGAAGCTTTCTTT
TRBJ2-3 15 TRBV7-9 NA NA CASSSISSGTDTQYF TGTGCCAGCAGCTCAATCTCTAGCGGCACAGATACGCAGTATTTT
TRBJ2-7 14 TRBV19 NA once CASSTGIDSYSQYF TGTGCCAGTAGTACGGGGATTGACTCTTACTCGCAGTACTTC
TRBJ2-7 14 TRBV6-6 NA medium-sized CASSYDKAKYEQYF TGTGCCAGCAGTTATGATAAAGCAAAGTACGAGCAGTACTTC
TRBJ2-7 16 TRBV5-6 TRBD1 NA CASTLGQARASYEQYF TGTGCCAGCACCCTGGGACAGGCCAGGGCTAGTTACGAGCAGTACTTC
TRBJ2-5 15 TRBV7-6 NA NA CASSQTQGLGETQYF TGTGCCAGCAGCCAAACCCAGGGGCTTGGGGAGACCCAGTACTTC
TRBJ2-7 12 TRBV2 NA few CAIGQISYEQYF TGTGCCATCGGACAGATCTCCTACGAGCAGTACTTC
TRBJ2-3 14 TRBV7-9 NA NA CASPGHSRTDTQYF TGTGCCAGCCCTGGACACAGTCGAACAGATACGCAGTATTTT
TRBJ2-3 16 TRBV27 TRBD2 NA CASSSSSGFSTDTQYF TGTGCCAGCAGTTCCTCTAGCGGGTTTAGCACAGATACGCAGTATTTT
TRBJ2-5 13 TRBV2 TRBD2 NA CASRSGREETQYF TGTGCCAGCAGGAGCGGGAGAGAGGAGACCCAGTACTTC
TRBJ2-1 15 TRBV7-8 TRBD2 few CASMFSGGGYNEQFF TGTGCCAGCATGTTTAGCGGGGGAGGCTACAATGAGCAGTTCTTC
TRBJ1-2 17 TRBV4-1 TRBD1 once CASSQDGRQGFVHGYTF TGCGCCAGCAGCCAAGATGGGAGACAGGGGTTCGTTCATGGCTACACCTTC
TRBJ2-7 14 TRBV6-5 NA NA CASSYSGDSYEQYF TGTGCCAGCAGTTACTCGGGAGATTCCTACGAGCAGTACTTC
TRBJ1-5 14 TRBV19 NA NA CASSIIGSNQPQHF TGTGCCAGTAGTATTATCGGTAGCAATCAGCCCCAGCATTTT
TRBJ2-7 14 TRBV28 NA NA CASSTQGNSYEQYF TGTGCCAGCAGCACACAGGGAAATTCCTACGAGCAGTACTTC
TRBJ1-3 15 TRBV7-8 NA NA CASSLVRVSGNTIYF TGTGCCAGCAGCTTAGTACGGGTCTCTGGAAACACCATATATTTT
TRBJ1-2 14 TRBV29-1 NA NA CSASGVPGPYGYTF TGCAGCGCCAGCGGAGTACCCGGCCCTTATGGCTACACCTTC